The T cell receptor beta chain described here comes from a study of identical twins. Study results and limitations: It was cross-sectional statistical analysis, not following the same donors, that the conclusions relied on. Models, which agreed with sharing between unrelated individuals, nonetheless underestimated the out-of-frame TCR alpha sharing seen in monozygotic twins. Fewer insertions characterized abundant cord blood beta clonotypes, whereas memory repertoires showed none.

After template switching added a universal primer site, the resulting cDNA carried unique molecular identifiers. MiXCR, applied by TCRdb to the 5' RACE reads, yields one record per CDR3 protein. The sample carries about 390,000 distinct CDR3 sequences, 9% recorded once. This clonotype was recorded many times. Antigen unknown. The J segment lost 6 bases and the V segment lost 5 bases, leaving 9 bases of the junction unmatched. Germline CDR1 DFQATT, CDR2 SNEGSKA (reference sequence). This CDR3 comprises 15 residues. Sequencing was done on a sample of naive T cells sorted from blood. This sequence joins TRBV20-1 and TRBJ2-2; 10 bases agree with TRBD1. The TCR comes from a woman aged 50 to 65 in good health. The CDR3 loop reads CSAVGRDRGPGELFF. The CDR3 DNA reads TGCAGTGCTGTTGGCCGGGACAGGGGACCCGGGGAGCTGTTTTTT.